A single sample gave rise to the 14 T cell receptor beta chains below, sequenced in a study of Ad26.COV2.S vaccination and SARS-CoV-2 variants (dated by TCRdb to the early 2020s). In the paper's terms, the treatment or condition label means: about 20 received Ad26.COV2.S at low or high dose, single or two shots; about 5 received placebo; per-sample allocation not given. For vaccine and placebo recipients, repertoires were sequenced using samples collected on day 63 after the first injection. The receptor library was made with the immunoSEQ multiplex PCR assay. The immuneACCESS repertoire file appears here via TCRdb, limited to in-frame rearrangements. These files lack a portion of the clones; in checked studies, under half of the deficit traces to unresolved V genes, and the cause of the others is not known. A total of fewer than 300,000 clones appear in this sample, 80% to 90% of them only once. The top ten clones comprise about 3.1% of the sample.

The sample was peripheral blood, taken in a trial of Ad26.COV2.S vaccine versus placebo. These receptors originate from a person aged 18 to 59 who received the Ad26.COV2.S COVID-19 vaccine or a placebo.

The V call is TRBV4-2, the J call TRBJ2-7; D possibly corresponds to TRBD1 (6 bases). This CDR3 is built from 15 residues. The V end lost 2 bases, the J end lost 2 bases, and 13 bases lay between the germline ends. Germline-derived CDR1 and CDR2 are LGHNA and YNFKEQ. The chain's CDR3 is CASSQYLTGPYEQYF. CDR3 nucleotides: TGTGCCAGCAGCCAATATCTGACAGGACCCTACGAGCAGTACTTC.

This rearrangement joins TRBV2 to TRBJ2-7; D remains unclear. V was cut by 3 bases and J by 0 bases, with 6 bases left in between. The CDR3 length is 13 residues. Germline V gives CDR1 SNHLY, CDR2 FYNNEI. In DNA form, the CDR3 reads TGTGCCAGCAGTGAGATGAGCTCCTACGAGCAGTACTTC. This gives the protein CASSEMSSYEQYF.

This clone was observed a few times. The chain uses TRBV19 and TRBJ1-1; 7 nucleotides line up with TRBD1. V lost 5 bases to trimming and J lost 0 bases; unmatched junction nucleotides: 9. Germline lookup yields CDR1 LNHDA and CDR2 SQIVND (reference sequence). This CDR3 is 16 amino acids long. Here the CDR3 reads CASSSSTGTMNTEAFF. In DNA, the CDR3 is TGTGCCAGTAGTTCATCGACAGGGACGATGAACACTGAAGCTTTCTTT.

The chain couples TRBV6-5 to TRBJ2-1; TRBD2 aligns across 9 bases. J was trimmed by 1 base and V by 6 bases; bases with no gene match: 4. Germline values: CDR1 MNHEY, CDR2 SVGAGI. The CDR3 runs 15 residues. The CDR3 loop is CASSPAGGSYNEQFF. The CDR3 region has the DNA TGTGCCAGCAGCCCAGCGGGGGGTTCCTACAATGAGCAGTTCTTC.

The chain carries TRBV7-3 and TRBJ2-7, with D tentatively TRBD2 (5 bases). Germline V lookup: CDR1 SGHTA, CDR2 FQGTGA. Trimming stripped 5 bases from V and 5 bases from J, with 13 bases between. This CDR3 is built from 13 residues. CDR3 region: CASSTGPRDEQYF. As DNA, the CDR3 is TGTGCCAGCAGCACCGGGCCGAGGGACGAGCAGTACTTC.

J is TRBJ2-2 and V is TRBV9, with D perhaps matching TRBD1 (6 bases). Trimming removed 0 bases at V and 6 bases at J, with 9 bases between. CDR1 is SGDLS, CDR2 YYNGEE, per germline. The length of the CDR3 is 14 residues. CDR3 DNA sequence: TGTGCCAGCAGCGTAGTCAGGGGACCCGGGGAGCTGTTTTTT. It is translated as CASSVVRGPGELFF.

The chain is built from TRBV15 and TRBJ1-4, with unresolved D. The CDR3 is 15 amino acids. V was shortened by 1 base and J by 10 bases, with 16 bases between the two germline ends. Germline V CDR1 and CDR2: LNHNV, YYDKDF (reference sequence). The CDR3 DNA is TGTGCCACCAGCAGAGCCGGCGACCGGCGGGGAAAACTGTTTTTT. This codes for CATSRAGDRRGKLFF.

This chain connects TRBV2 to TRBJ1-5; D might be TRBD1 (6 bases). CDR3 length: 14 amino acids. Germline lookup yields CDR1 SNHLY and CDR2 FYNNEI. V was clipped by 5 bases and J by 6 bases, with 14 bases between them. CDR3 bases: TGTGCCAGCAGTATAACAGGGTTGAGTCAGCCCCAGCATTTT. It encodes CASSITGLSQPQHF.

This sequence joins TRBV5-1 and TRBJ1-5, with 8 bases aligning to TRBD1. Germline V gives CDR1 SGHRS, CDR2 YFSETQ. With V trimmed by 4 bases and J by 4 bases, 7 bases remained unmatched. CDR3 length: 15 amino acids. Here the CDR3 DNA reads TGCGCCAGCAGCGCTGGGACAGGAGCTAATCAGCCCCAGCATTTT. It specifies CASSAGTGANQPQHF.

This clone was counted only a few times. The chain employs TRBV28 and TRBJ1-2; possible D gene TRBD1, 6 bases. CDR1 MDHEN and CDR2 SYDVKM come from the germline V gene. The CDR3 has 14 residues. V lost 8 bases to trimming and J lost 4 bases, with 17 bases between them. The CDR3, as DNA: TGTGCCAGCCTCGCAGGGGTTAGAAGCTATGGCTACACCTTC. Translation gives CASLAGVRSYGYTF.

As for this clone: Other DNA sequences in the same sample also yield this CDR3. V is TRBV4-2 and J is TRBJ1-5; the D is unclear. With 0 bases removed from V and 6 bases from J, the gap between germline ends came to 6 bases. The V gene's germline CDR1 is LGHNA and CDR2 YNFKEQ. The CDR3 contains 13 residues. The CDR3, as DNA: TGTGCCAGCAGCCAAGATCGAGGTCAGCCCCAGCATTTT. It translates to CASSQDRGQPQHF.

The chain links TRBV5-6 to TRBJ2-5; TRBD2 might be the D (6 bases). The CDR3 has 15 residues. The V and J ends lost 4 bases and 0 bases respectively, with 13 bases between them. Germline V gene lookup returns CDR1 SGHDT and CDR2 YYEEEE. The CDR3 loop is CASSKPSAHQETQYF. Written as DNA, the CDR3 is TGTGCCAGCAGCAAACCTAGCGCCCACCAAGAGACCCAGTACTTC.

The rearrangement joins TRBV6-5 to TRBJ1-2, with a tentative D call TRBD1 (5 bases). Trimming shortened V by 5 bases and J by 4 bases, and 14 bases separated the two germline ends. Germline CDR1 and CDR2: MNHEY and SVGAGI. There are 14 residues in the CDR3. CDR3 nucleotide sequence: TGTGCCAGCAGTCAGGCAACAGGTGTCTATGGCTACACCTTC. Translating it yields CASSQATGVYGYTF.

The chain has TRBV4-3 and TRBJ1-1; 7 bases map to TRBD1. V shed 4 bases, J shed 9 bases, and the junction held 5 bases outside the gene matches. Germline V lookup: CDR1 LGHNA, CDR2 YSLEER. The CDR3 loop spans 12 amino acids. This CDR3 reads CASSLGQSQAFF. CDR3 coding DNA: TGCGCCAGCAGCCTGGGACAGTCACAAGCTTTCTTT.